These 2 T cell receptor beta chains were all obtained from the same sample, sequenced in a study of T-cell reconstitution after alpha-beta-depleted transplantation in children. This sample's TCRbeta library carried unique molecular identifier barcodes. TCRdb recomputed calls from the PCR reads with MiXCR, one row per CDR3 protein. Of fewer than 750,000 distinct CDR3 sequences in the sample, 23% are singletons; the top ten hold around 14%. The sample was PBMCs, mostly from graft donor cells, taken 360 days after TCRalphabeta/CD19-depleted stem cell transplant. Receptors originate from a boy under two years old who had a stem cell transplant for acute myeloid leukemia, so the T cells may come from the graft donor.

The chain combines TRBV7-2 with TRBJ2-3; 8 nucleotides agree with TRBD1. CDR3 length: 13 amino acids. Germline V gives CDR1 SGHTA, CDR2 FQGNSA. The J segment lost 1 base and the V segment lost 11 bases, leaving 5 bases of the junction unmatched. CDR3 amino acids: CALDRAGTDTQYF. CDR3 nucleotide sequence: TGTGCCCTGGACAGGGCCGGCACAGATACGCAGTATTTT.

This clonotype was counted many times. The chain is built from TRBV12-3 or TRBV12-4 and TRBJ1-5; 7 bases are shared with TRBD1. The CDR3 contains 13 residues. The junction had 4 bases not matched to a gene; V was cut back by 5 bases and J by 6 bases. CDR3 loop: CASSIQGTQPQHF. The CDR3 nucleotides are TGTGCCAGCAGTATACAGGGGACTCAGCCCCAGCATTTT.